This TCR beta chain was sequenced for a study of shared clonotypes between healthy human individuals. Comment on this clone: Other DNA sequences of this sample code for an identical CDR3.

Germline V gene lookup returns CDR1 MDHEN and CDR2 SYDVKM. Trimming removed 3 bases from V and 1 base from J; junction bases left unmatched: 4. The CDR3 has 15 amino acids. The authors divided CD4+ cells into CD45RA+ naive and CD45RA-negative memory subsets. Repertoires were generated with immunoSEQ multiplex PCR, while TCRdb's copy carries only in-frame clones and drops some. This table holds 2 million to 3 million clones, around nine tenths found once. The V and J genes are TRBV28 and TRBJ2-7, with 9 nucleotides matching TRBD2. This clonotype was obtained from a man aged 18 to 29 in good health. Sequenced material: naive CD4+ T cells sorted from blood. Indicated subset: CD45RA+ positively selected. The DNA for the CDR3 is TGTGCCAGCAGTTTCGGGCTAGCGGGATCCTACGAGCAGTACTTC. This codes for CASSFGLAGSYEQYF. The whole variable domain, filled in from reference TRBV28 and TRBJ2-7, reads DVKVTQSSRYLVKRTGEKVFLECVQDMDHENMFWYRQDPGLGLRLIYFSYDVKMKEKGDIPEGYSVSREKKERFSLILESASTNQTSMYLCASSFGLAGSYEQYFGPGTRLTVT.